A selection of T cell receptor beta chains follows, all from one sample in a study of shared clonotypes between healthy human individuals. Assay used: immunoSEQ multiplex PCR; TCRdb lists only in-frame clones, some missing. Here the sample spans millions of clones, about 92% being singletons. The sample taken for sequencing was naive CD4+ T cells sorted from blood. All receptors derive from a man between 18 and 29 years old in good health. The CDR3 runs from the conserved cysteine through the conserved F or W. Fields, in order: CDR3 DNA, CDR3 protein, V gene, clone size, J gene, D gene. The D gene is left open where the match is weak. Size values are once, few and many counts, or a class for expanded clones, and some rows have none.

CDR3nt: TGTGCCAGCAAGAGACTAGCGGGAGCGGGGGAGCAGTACTTC
CDR3aa: CASKRLAGAGEQYF
v_gene: TRBV2
abundance: .
j_gene: TRBJ2-7
d_gene: TRBD2

CDR3nt: TGTGCCACCAGCAGAGATAAGGTCGGCAGGGAGGGCACTGAAGCTTTCTTT
CDR3aa: CATSRDKVGREGTEAFF
v_gene: TRBV15
abundance: once
j_gene: TRBJ1-1
d_gene: .

CDR3nt: TGTGCCAGCTCACCCCGAGGTAGCGGGAGCACCTACGAGCAGTACTTC
CDR3aa: CASSPRGSGSTYEQYF
v_gene: TRBV18
abundance: .
j_gene: TRBJ2-7
d_gene: TRBD2

CDR3nt: TGTGCCAGCAGCCCACGGACTAGCGGGAAGTATTTT
CDR3aa: CASSPRTSGKYF
v_gene: TRBV9
abundance: .
j_gene: TRBJ2-3
d_gene: TRBD2

CDR3nt: TGTGCCAGCAGCCGGGACAGGGGCATCAATGAGCAGTTCTTC
CDR3aa: CASSRDRGINEQFF
v_gene: TRBV6-1
abundance: .
j_gene: TRBJ2-1
d_gene: TRBD1

CDR3nt: TGCGCCAGCAGCCAACAGGGGAACACCGGGGAGCTGTTTTTT
CDR3aa: CASSQQGNTGELFF
v_gene: TRBV5-1
abundance: .
j_gene: TRBJ2-2
d_gene: .

CDR3nt: TGTGCCAGCAGCTTGGCTGGGGTCTCTGGAAACACCATATATTTT
CDR3aa: CASSLAGVSGNTIYF
v_gene: TRBV5-4
abundance: .
j_gene: TRBJ1-3
d_gene: .

CDR3nt: TGTGCCACCAAAGACCAGGGGGCCTACGAGCAGTACTTC
CDR3aa: CATKDQGAYEQYF
v_gene: TRBV5-4
abundance: .
j_gene: TRBJ2-7
d_gene: TRBD1

CDR3nt: TGTGCCAGCAGCTTGGCCCTCGCCCCCCCGGAGACCGGGGAGCTGTTTTTT
CDR3aa: CASSLALAPPETGELFF
v_gene: TRBV7-2
abundance: .
j_gene: TRBJ2-2
d_gene: .

CDR3nt: TGCAGTGCTAGGGGCCAAGAGACCCAGTACTTC
CDR3aa: CSARGQETQYF
v_gene: TRBV20-1
abundance: few
j_gene: TRBJ2-5
d_gene: .

CDR3nt: TGTGCCAGCAGTTACTTCAGCGGCGGTGGCAATCAGCCCCAGCATTTT
CDR3aa: CASSYFSGGGNQPQHF
v_gene: TRBV6-6
abundance: .
j_gene: TRBJ1-5
d_gene: .

CDR3nt: TGTGCCAGCAGTGACGGGGGCGGCTATGGCTACACCTTC
CDR3aa: CASSDGGGYGYTF
v_gene: TRBV6-1
abundance: .
j_gene: TRBJ1-2
d_gene: .

CDR3nt: TGTGCCACCAGCCGGGACGCCGGGGAGCTGTTTTTT
CDR3aa: CATSRDAGELFF
v_gene: TRBV15
abundance: .
j_gene: TRBJ2-2
d_gene: .

CDR3nt: TGTGCCAGCAGCTTAGCAGGACAGTTTTCACCCCTCCACTTT
CDR3aa: CASSLAGQFSPLHF
v_gene: TRBV7-9
abundance: .
j_gene: TRBJ1-6
d_gene: .

CDR3nt: TGTGCCTGGTTAACCAATAGCGGGGGGGCCGTGTATTTT
CDR3aa: CAWLTNSGGAVYF
v_gene: TRBV30
abundance: .
j_gene: TRBJ2-3
d_gene: TRBD2

CDR3nt: TGTGCCAGCAGTTACTCAGGGGGGAACACTGAAGCTTTCTTT
CDR3aa: CASSYSGGNTEAFF
v_gene: TRBV6-5
abundance: few
j_gene: TRBJ1-1
d_gene: .

CDR3nt: TGCGCCAGCAGCCCACAAGGGGCAGGGCCCTACGAGCAGTACTTC
CDR3aa: CASSPQGAGPYEQYF
v_gene: TRBV5-1
abundance: .
j_gene: TRBJ2-7
d_gene: .

CDR3nt: TGTGCCAGCAGCCCCCAGGCGGGAGTAAAGTACGAGCAGTACTTC
CDR3aa: CASSPQAGVKYEQYF
v_gene: TRBV5-6
abundance: once
j_gene: TRBJ2-7
d_gene: TRBD2

CDR3nt: TGTGCCTGGAGTCCACAGGGATCCTATGGCTACACCTTC
CDR3aa: CAWSPQGSYGYTF
v_gene: TRBV30
abundance: .
j_gene: TRBJ1-2
d_gene: .

CDR3nt: TGTGCCAGCAGCAACGATGGGATGGGCGCAGATACGCAGTATTTT
CDR3aa: CASSNDGMGADTQYF
v_gene: TRBV7-2
abundance: once
j_gene: TRBJ2-3
d_gene: .

CDR3nt: TGTGCCAGCAGCCCTGGGACGGCTGAACGGGCTTTCTTT
CDR3aa: CASSPGTAERAFF
v_gene: TRBV5-4
abundance: once
j_gene: TRBJ1-1
d_gene: .

CDR3nt: TGTGCCACCACAGGGGTTAACTCCTACGAGCAGTACTTC
CDR3aa: CATTGVNSYEQYF
v_gene: TRBV6-5
abundance: .
j_gene: TRBJ2-7
d_gene: TRBD1